The 9 T cell receptor beta chains reported below all come from one sample, sequenced in a study of T-cell memory formation after mild COVID-19. TCRdb re-analysed the 5' RACE reads in MiXCR, keeping a single row per CDR3 protein. Here the sample spans 150,000 or so distinct CDR3 sequences, around a third being singletons. The specimen sequenced was PBMCs or a T cell subset sorted from them (not recorded which). Receptors were obtained from an adult woman who had mild COVID-19 (a few samples of this study predate the infection). Cell type and time point are not known.

The chain recombines TRBV15 with TRBJ1-4; D unresolved. Trimming shortened V by 2 bases and J by 0 bases, and 7 bases separated the two germline ends. Germline lookup yields CDR1 LNHNV and CDR2 YYDKDF (reference sequence). CDR3 length: 15 amino acids. CDR3 residues: CATSRTSATNEKLFF. In nucleotides, the CDR3 is TGTGCCACCAGCAGAACAAGCGCAACTAATGAAAAACTGTTTTTT.

J is TRBJ2-2 and V is TRBV7-2, with D possibly being TRBD2 (6 bases). There are 14 residues in the CDR3. The germline gives CDR1 SGHTA, CDR2 FQGNSA. Trimming cost V 6 bases and J 2 bases, with 10 bases left between them. The CDR3 reads CASSAGGNTGELFF. In nucleotides, the CDR3 is TGTGCCAGCAGTGCCGGGGGTAACACCGGGGAGCTGTTTTTT.

This rearrangement joins TRBV7-9 to TRBJ2-1; D gene uncertain. V lost 5 bases, J lost 1 base, and 6 bases lay in between. The CDR3 runs to 13 residues. Germline values: CDR1 SEHNR, CDR2 FQNEAQ (reference sequence). CDR3 coding DNA: TGTGCCAGCAGCCCCCGGTCCTACAATGAGCAGTTCTTC. Translated, it gives CASSPRSYNEQFF.

This chain joins TRBV20-1 and TRBJ1-1, with D possibly matching TRBD1 (5 bases). Germline V lookup: CDR1 DFQATT, CDR2 SNEGSKA (reference sequence). CDR3 length: 14 amino acids. Trimming stripped 6 bases from V and 4 bases from J, with 18 bases between. CDR3 amino acids: CSARPPNGGTEAFF. CDR3 nucleotides: TGCAGTGCAAGACCTCCGAACGGGGGCACTGAAGCTTTCTTT.

A few counts support this clonotype. The chain employs TRBV15 and TRBJ2-3; D is perhaps TRBD1 (6 bases). Germline CDR1 is LNHNV and CDR2 is YYDKDF (reference sequence). The CDR3 spans 17 residues. V dropped 2 bases and J dropped 1 base, with 16 bases sitting between them. DNA of the CDR3: TGTGCCACCAGCAGATCAGAACGGGACACAGGCACAGATACGCAGTATTTT. Residues: CATSRSERDTGTDTQYF.

This rearrangement joins TRBV7-9 to TRBJ1-5; maybe TRBD1 (5 bases). Trimming took 1 base from V and 1 from J, leaving 8 bases between them. This CDR3 has 15 residues. CDR1 and CDR2 (germline): SEHNR, FQNEAQ (reference sequence). The CDR3 DNA reads as TGTGCCAGCAGCTTAGTTGGGGGGAGCAATCAGCCCCAGCATTTT. Amino acids: CASSLVGGSNQPQHF.

This clonotype turned up a few times. The chain employs TRBV5-6 and TRBJ2-1; tentatively, D is TRBD2 (7 bases). The CDR3 runs to 17 residues. The germline CDR1 and CDR2 sequences are SGHDT and YYEEEE. V gave up 0 bases and J gave up 0 bases, with 13 bases separating them. The CDR3 loop is CASSLGGGLVSYNEQFF. CDR3 nucleotides: TGTGCCAGCAGCTTGGGGGGGGGCCTAGTCTCCTACAATGAGCAGTTCTTC.

There are a few counts of this clonotype. The rearrangement links TRBV5-1 to TRBJ1-1; weak D call: TRBD1 (5 bases). CDR3 length: 16 residues. V dropped 4 bases and J dropped 3 bases, with 19 bases sitting between them. CDR1 and CDR2 from the germline V gene are SGHRS and YFSETQ. The CDR3 loop is CASSRRPGSEDTEAFF. Here the CDR3 DNA reads TGCGCCAGCAGCCGGAGGCCAGGGTCAGAGGACACTGAAGCTTTCTTT.

The rearrangement uses TRBV11-2 and TRBJ2-2; a weak D match, TRBD1 (6 bases). V lost 6 bases to trimming and J lost 5 bases, with 16 bases between them. Germline loops: CDR1 SGHAT, CDR2 FQNNGV. The CDR3 runs to 15 residues. CDR3 DNA sequence: TGTGCCAGCAGGCGGGCAGGGGCAGGGACCGGGGAGCTGTTTTTT. Its protein is CASRRAGAGTGELFF. The variable domain in full, completed from reference TRBV11-2 and TRBJ2-2, reads EAGVAQSPRYKIIEKRQSVAFWCNPISGHATLYWYQQILGQGPKLLIQFQNNGVVDDSQLPKDRFSAERLKGVDSTLKIQPAKLEDSAVYLCASRRAGAGTGELFFGEGSRLTVL.